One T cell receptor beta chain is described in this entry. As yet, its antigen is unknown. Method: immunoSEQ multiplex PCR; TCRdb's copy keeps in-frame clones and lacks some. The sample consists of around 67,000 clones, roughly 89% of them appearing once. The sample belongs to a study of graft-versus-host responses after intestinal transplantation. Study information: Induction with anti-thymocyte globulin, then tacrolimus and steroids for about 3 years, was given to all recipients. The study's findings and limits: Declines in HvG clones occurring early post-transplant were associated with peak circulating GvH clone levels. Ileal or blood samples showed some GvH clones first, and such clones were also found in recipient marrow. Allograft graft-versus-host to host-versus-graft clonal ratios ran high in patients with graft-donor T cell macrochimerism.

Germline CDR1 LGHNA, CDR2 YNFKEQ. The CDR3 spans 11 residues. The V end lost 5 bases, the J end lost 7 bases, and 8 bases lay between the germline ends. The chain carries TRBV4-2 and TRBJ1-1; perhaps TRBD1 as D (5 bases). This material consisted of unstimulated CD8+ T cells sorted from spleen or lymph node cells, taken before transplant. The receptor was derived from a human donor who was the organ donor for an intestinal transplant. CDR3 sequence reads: CASSIGVEAFF. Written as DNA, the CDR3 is TGTGCCAGCAGCATAGGGGTTGAAGCTTTCTTT.